This T cell receptor beta chain stems from a study of T cell changes during pregnancy in multiple sclerosis. Generated by immunoSEQ multiplex PCR, the TCRdb table keeps only in-frame clones and is missing some. This table has 45,000 to 70,000 clones, over 80% appearing once. Looked up from germline, CDR1 is MDHEN and CDR2 is SYDVKM. The V and J ends lost 10 bases and 5 bases respectively, with 17 bases between them. This CDR3 contains 13 residues. The rearrangement uses TRBV28 and TRBJ2-5; weak D call: TRBD1 (7 bases). Source: CD4+ T cells from peripheral blood mononuclear cells, taken after pregnancy. This sequence originates from a female donor in good health, enrolled as a control in a pregnancy study. The CDR3 sequence is CATQGGGLETQYF. The CDR3 DNA is TGTGCCACCCAGGGGGGCGGGTTGGAGACCCAGTACTTC.